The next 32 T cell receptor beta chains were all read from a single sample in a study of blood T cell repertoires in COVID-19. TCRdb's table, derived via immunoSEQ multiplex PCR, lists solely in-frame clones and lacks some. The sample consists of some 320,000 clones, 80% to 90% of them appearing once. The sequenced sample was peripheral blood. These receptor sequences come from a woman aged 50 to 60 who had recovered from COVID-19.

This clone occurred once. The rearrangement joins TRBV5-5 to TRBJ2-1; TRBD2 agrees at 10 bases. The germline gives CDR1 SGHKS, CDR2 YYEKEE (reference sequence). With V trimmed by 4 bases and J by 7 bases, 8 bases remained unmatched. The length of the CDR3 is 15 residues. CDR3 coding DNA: TGTGCCAGCAGCCCGGCTAGCGGGAGTGGTAATGAGCAGTTCTTC. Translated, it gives CASSPASGSGNEQFF.

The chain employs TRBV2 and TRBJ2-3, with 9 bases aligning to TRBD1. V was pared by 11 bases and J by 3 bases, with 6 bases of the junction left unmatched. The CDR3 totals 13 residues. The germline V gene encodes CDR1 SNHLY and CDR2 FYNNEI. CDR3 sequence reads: CACNRGRTDTQYF. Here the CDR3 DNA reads TGTGCCTGCAACAGGGGGCGGACAGATACGCAGTATTTT.

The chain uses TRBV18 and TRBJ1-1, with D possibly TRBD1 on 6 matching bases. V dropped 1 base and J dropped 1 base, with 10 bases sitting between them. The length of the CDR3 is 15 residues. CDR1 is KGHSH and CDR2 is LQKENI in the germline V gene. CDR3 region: CASSPLARGNTEAFF. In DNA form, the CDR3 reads TGTGCCAGCTCACCACTGGCCAGGGGGAACACTGAAGCTTTCTTT.

DNA for the CDR3: TGTGCCAGCAGCCAATTGACAGGGGTCGCTTTCTTT. The encoded protein is CASSQLTGVAFF. V usage is TRBV3-1 (or the pseudogene TRBV3-2) and J usage is TRBJ1-1, with TRBD1 matching 8 bases. Unmatched junction bases numbered 4, after V lost 2 bases and J lost 11 bases. Germline values: CDR1 LGHDT, CDR2 YNNKEL (reference sequence). The CDR3 is 12 residues long.

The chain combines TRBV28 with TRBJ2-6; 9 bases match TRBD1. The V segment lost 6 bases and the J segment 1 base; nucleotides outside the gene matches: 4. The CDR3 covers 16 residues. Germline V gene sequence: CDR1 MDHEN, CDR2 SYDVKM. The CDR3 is CASRGQGYSGANVLTF. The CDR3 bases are TGTGCCAGCAGAGGACAGGGGTATTCTGGGGCCAACGTCCTGACTTTC.

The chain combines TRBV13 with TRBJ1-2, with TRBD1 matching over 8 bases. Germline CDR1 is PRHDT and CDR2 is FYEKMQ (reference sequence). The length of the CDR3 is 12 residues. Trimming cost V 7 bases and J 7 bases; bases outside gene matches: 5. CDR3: CASTQGAGGYTF. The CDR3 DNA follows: TGTGCCAGCACCCAGGGGGCTGGTGGCTACACCTTC.

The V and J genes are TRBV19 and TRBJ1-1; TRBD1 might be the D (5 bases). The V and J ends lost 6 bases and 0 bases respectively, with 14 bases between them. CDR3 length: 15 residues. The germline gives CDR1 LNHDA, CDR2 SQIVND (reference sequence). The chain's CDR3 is CASSIWGGLNTEAFF. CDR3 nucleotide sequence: TGTGCCAGTAGCATATGGGGCGGTTTGAACACTGAAGCTTTCTTT.

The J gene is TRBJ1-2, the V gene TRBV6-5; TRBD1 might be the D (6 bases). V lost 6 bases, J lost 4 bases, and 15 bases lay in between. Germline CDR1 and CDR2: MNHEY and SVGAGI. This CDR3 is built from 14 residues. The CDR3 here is CASSRGRLVYGYTF. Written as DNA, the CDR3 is TGTGCCAGCAGCAGGGGCCGCCTCGTCTATGGCTACACCTTC.

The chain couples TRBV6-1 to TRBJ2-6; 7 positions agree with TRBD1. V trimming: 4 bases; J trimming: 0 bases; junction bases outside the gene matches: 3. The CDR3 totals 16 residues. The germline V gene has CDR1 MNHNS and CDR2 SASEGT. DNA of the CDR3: TGTGCCAGCAGTGCACAGGGGACCTCTGGGGCCAACGTCCTGACTTTC. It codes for CASSAQGTSGANVLTF.

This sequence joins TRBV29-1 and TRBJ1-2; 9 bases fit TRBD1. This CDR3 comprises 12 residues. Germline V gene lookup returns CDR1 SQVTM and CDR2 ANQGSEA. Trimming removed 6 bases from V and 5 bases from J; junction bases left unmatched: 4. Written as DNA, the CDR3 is TGCAGCGTCACAGGGGGCGGGTATGGCTACACCTTC. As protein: CSVTGGGYGYTF.

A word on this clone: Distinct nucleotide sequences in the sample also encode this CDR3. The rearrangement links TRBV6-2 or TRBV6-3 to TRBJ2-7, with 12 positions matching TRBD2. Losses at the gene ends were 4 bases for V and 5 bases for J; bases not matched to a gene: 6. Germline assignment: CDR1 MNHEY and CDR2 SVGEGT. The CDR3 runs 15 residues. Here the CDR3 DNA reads TGTGCCAGCAGTTCTCCACGACTAGCGGGGGACGAGCAGTACTTC. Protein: CASSSPRLAGDEQYF.

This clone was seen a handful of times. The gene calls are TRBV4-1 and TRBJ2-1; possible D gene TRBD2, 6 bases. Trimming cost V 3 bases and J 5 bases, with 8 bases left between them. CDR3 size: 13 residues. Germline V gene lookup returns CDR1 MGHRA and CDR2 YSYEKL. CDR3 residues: CASSHIADNEQFF. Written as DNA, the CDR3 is TGCGCCAGCAGCCACATAGCGGACAATGAGCAGTTCTTC.

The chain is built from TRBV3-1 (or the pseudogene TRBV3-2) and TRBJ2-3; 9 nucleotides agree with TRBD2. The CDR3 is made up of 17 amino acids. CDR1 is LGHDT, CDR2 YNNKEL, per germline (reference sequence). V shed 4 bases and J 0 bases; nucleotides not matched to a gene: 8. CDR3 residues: CASSPRVSGGSTDTQYF. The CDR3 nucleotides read TGTGCCAGCAGCCCCCGGGTTAGCGGGGGAAGCACAGATACGCAGTATTTT.

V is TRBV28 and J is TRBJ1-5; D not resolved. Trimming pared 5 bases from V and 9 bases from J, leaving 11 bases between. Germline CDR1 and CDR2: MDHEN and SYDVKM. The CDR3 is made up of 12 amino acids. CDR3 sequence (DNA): TGTGCCAGCAGTCCGTCGGTTCGGCCCCAGCATTTT. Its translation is CASSPSVRPQHF.

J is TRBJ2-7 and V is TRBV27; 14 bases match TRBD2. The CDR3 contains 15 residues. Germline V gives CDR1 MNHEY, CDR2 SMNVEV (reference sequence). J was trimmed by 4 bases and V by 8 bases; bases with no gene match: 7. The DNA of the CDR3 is TGTGCCAGCTACGGGACTAGCGGGAGAGGTTACGAGCAGTACTTC. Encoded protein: CASYGTSGRGYEQYF.

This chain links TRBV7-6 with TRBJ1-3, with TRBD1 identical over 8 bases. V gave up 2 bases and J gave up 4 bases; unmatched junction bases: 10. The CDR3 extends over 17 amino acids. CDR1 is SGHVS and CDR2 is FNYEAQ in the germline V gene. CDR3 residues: CASSLSRAGTGGNTIYF. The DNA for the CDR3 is TGTGCCAGCAGCTTATCCAGGGCCGGGACAGGAGGAAACACCATATATTTT.

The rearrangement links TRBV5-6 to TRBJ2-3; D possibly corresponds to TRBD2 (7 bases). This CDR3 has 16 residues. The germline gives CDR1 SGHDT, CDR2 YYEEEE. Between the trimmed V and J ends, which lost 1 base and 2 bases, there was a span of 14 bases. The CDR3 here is CASSLLAGALTDTQYF. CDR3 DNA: TGTGCCAGCAGCTTGTTGGCGGGGGCCCTCACAGATACGCAGTATTTT.

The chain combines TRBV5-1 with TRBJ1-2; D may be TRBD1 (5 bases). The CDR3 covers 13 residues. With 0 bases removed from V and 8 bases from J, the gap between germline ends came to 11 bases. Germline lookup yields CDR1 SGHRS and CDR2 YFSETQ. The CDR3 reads CASSLETGPGYTF. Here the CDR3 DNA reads TGCGCCAGCAGCTTGGAAACAGGCCCGGGCTACACCTTC.

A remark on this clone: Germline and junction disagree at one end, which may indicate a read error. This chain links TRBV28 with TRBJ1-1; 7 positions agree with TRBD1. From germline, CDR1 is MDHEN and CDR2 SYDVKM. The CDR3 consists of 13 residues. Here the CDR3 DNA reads TGTGCCAGCCAGAGAGGGGGCACGGTTAGAAGCTTTTTT. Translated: CASQRGGTVRSFF.

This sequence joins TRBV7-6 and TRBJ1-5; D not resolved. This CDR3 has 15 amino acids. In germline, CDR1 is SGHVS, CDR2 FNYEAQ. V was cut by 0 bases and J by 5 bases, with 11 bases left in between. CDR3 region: CASSLAPLGDQPQHF. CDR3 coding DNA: TGTGCCAGCAGCTTAGCCCCACTAGGTGATCAGCCCCAGCATTTT.

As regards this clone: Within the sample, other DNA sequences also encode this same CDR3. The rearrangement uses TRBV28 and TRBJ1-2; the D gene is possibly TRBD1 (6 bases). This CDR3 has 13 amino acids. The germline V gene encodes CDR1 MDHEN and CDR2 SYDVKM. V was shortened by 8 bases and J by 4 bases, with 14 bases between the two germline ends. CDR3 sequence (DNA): TGTGCCAGCTCCCTGCAGGGGTCCTATGGCTACACCTTC. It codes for CASSLQGSYGYTF.

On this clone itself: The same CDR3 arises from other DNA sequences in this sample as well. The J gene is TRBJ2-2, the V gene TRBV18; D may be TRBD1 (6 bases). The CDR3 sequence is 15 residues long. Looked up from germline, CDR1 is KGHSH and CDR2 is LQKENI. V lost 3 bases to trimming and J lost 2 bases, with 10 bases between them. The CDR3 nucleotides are TGTGCCAGCTCACCTGAACAGGGAAACACCGGGGAGCTGTTTTTT. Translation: CASSPEQGNTGELFF. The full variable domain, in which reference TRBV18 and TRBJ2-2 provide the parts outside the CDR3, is NAGVMQNPRHLVRRRGQEARLRCSPMKGHSHVYWYRQLPEEGLKFMVYLQKENIIDESGMPKERFSAEFPKEGPSILRIQQVVRGDSAAYFCASSPEQGNTGELFFGEGSRLTVL.

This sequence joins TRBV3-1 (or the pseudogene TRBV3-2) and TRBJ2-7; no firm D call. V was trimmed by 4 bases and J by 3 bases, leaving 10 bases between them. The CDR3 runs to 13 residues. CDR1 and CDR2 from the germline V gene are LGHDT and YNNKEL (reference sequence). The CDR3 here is CASSPGSLYEQYF. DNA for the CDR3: TGTGCCAGCAGCCCAGGCAGTCTCTACGAGCAGTACTTC.

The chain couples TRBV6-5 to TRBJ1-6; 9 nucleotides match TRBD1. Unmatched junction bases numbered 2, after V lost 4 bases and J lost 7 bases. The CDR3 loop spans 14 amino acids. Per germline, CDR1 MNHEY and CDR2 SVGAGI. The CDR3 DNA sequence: TGTGCCAGCAGTTCCGGGACAGGGAATTCACCCCTCCACTTT. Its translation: CASSSGTGNSPLHF.

CDR3 DNA sequence: TGTGCCAGCAGCCCCGGGACTGGAAACACCATATATTTT. It specifies CASSPGTGNTIYF. The chain is built from TRBV7-8 and TRBJ1-3; D call uncertain. The V end was cut by 5 bases, the J end by 2 bases, with 7 bases between. The CDR3 runs to 13 residues. The germline CDR1 and CDR2 sequences are SGHVS and FQNEAQ.

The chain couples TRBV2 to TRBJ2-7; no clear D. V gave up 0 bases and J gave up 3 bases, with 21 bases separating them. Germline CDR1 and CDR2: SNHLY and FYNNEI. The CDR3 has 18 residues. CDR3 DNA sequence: TGTGCCAGCAGTGAAGCGTCCGTCTACTCAAGTCCCAACTACGAGCAGTACTTC. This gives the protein CASSEASVYSSPNYEQYF.

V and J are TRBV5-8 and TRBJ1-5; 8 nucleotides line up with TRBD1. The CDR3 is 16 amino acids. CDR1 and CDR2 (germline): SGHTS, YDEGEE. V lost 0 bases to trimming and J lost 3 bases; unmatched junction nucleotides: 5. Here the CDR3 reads CASSLETGVANQPQHF. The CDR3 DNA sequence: TGTGCCAGCAGCTTGGAGACAGGGGTGGCCAATCAGCCCCAGCATTTT.

The CDR3, as DNA: TGTGCCAGCAGCTTTAACAGGGTGGATTCACCCCTCCACTTT. It is translated as CASSFNRVDSPLHF. V and J are TRBV11-2 and TRBJ1-6; D is possibly TRBD1 (6 bases). Germline values: CDR1 SGHAT, CDR2 FQNNGV. The V end lost 3 bases, the J end lost 8 bases, and 11 bases lay between the germline ends. The CDR3 has 14 amino acids.

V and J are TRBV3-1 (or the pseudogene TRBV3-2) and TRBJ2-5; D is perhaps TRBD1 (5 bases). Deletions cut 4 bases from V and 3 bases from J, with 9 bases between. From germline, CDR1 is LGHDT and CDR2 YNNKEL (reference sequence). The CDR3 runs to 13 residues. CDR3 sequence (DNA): TGTGCCAGCAGCCTAAAGGGGAAAGAGACCCAGTACTTC. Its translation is CASSLKGKETQYF.

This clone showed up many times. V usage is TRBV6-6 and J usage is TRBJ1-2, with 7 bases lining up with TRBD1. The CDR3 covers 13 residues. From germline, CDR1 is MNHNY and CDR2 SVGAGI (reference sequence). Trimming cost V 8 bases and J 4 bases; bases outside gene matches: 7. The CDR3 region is CASVTGDSYGYTF. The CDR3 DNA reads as TGTGCCAGCGTTACAGGGGACAGCTATGGCTACACCTTC.

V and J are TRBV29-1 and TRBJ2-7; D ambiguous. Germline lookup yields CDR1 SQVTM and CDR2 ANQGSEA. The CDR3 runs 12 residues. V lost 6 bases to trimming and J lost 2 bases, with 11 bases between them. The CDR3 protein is CSVAGDTYEQYF. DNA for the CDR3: TGCAGCGTGGCAGGCGATACCTACGAGCAGTACTTC.

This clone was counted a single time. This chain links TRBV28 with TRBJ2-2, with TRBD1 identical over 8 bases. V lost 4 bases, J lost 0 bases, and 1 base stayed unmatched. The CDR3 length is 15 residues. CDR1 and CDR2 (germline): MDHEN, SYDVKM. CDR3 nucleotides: TGTGCCAGCAGTTCAGGGGGCGCGAACACCGGGGAGCTGTTTTTT. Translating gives CASSSGGANTGELFF.